This T cell receptor beta chain came from a study of radiotherapy plus CTLA-4 blockade in lung cancer. Note on this clone: The antigen remains unidentified.

General study results and limits: Clones derived from tumor TCRs expanded in blood after radiotherapy plus ipilimumab.

The protocol was immunoSEQ multiplex PCR, while the TCRdb copy is restricted to in-frame clones and leaves out a portion. The repertoire holds 20,000 to 30,000 clones, with about 71% as singletons. Germline V gene sequence: CDR1 SQVTM, CDR2 ANQGSEA. The CDR3 is 14 amino acids. Unmatched junction bases numbered 10, after V lost 6 bases and J lost 6 bases. This clonotype originated in a human donor with non-small cell lung cancer whose response to radiotherapy plus ipilimumab could not be evaluated. The chain carries TRBV29-1 and TRBJ2-4; 8 nucleotides match TRBD1. The sample consisted of peripheral blood, taken from a patient treated with radiotherapy plus ipilimumab. The CDR3 sequence: CSVKNGQGGNIQYF. In DNA form, the CDR3 reads TGCAGCGTGAAGAATGGACAGGGTGGAAACATTCAGTACTTC.